This TCR beta chain was sequenced in a study of blood T cell repertoires in COVID-19. Overall study: COVID-19 samples, acute and convalescent, were from the United States, Italy and Spain. T cells, B-cell-depleted T cells, or PBMCs provided the cDNA or gDNA that served as material.

Original data processing: How many nucleated cells were present was estimated from reference gene primer amplification. Generated by immunoSEQ multiplex PCR, the TCRdb table keeps only in-frame clones and is missing some. D and trimming were read from the DNA, whereas the V and J calls and clone size are those reported in that table. The sample comprises hundreds of thousands of clones, 80% to 90% of which are singletons, and over 1.1% rests with the top ten. CDR3 size: 11 residues. The germline V and J ends were trimmed by 4 bases and 7 bases, with 7 bases remaining between them. The chain links TRBV12-3 or TRBV12-4 to TRBJ1-2, with D perhaps matching TRBD1 (5 bases). This sequence originates from a woman in her 30s with active or convalescent COVID-19. Sequenced material: peripheral blood. CDR3 loop: CASSSGGGYTF. The CDR3 nucleotides read TGTGCCAGCAGTTCCGGGGGTGGCTACACCTTC.